These 8 T cell receptor beta chains were sequenced from one sample in a study of cytomegalovirus exposure and HLA in healthy donors. With 60 Vbeta and 13 Jbeta primers, the PCR was carried out. Only in-frame clones appear in the TCRdb table, and some are missing; sequencing was by immunoSEQ multiplex PCR. The sample shows fewer than 250,000 clones, about four fifths of them seen only once. Specimen: PBMCs. The receptors were gathered from a male donor in good health and CMV-seropositive.

The CDR3 DNA sequence: TGTGCCAGCAGTAATGGACAGTATAATTCACCCCTCCACTTT. This translates into CASSNGQYNSPLHF. The rearrangement links TRBV7-2 to TRBJ1-6, with a tentative D call TRBD1 (6 bases). The CDR3 has 14 amino acids. CDR1 is SGHTA and CDR2 is FQGNSA in the germline V gene. Trimming pared 6 bases from V and 4 bases from J, leaving 10 bases between.

The chain is built from TRBV28 and TRBJ2-1, with D possibly being TRBD2 (6 bases). V dropped 10 bases and J dropped 6 bases, with 10 bases sitting between them. This CDR3 comprises 11 residues. Germline CDR1 is MDHEN and CDR2 is SYDVKM. The CDR3 loop is CATVGGNEQFF. The CDR3 DNA reads TGTGCCACCGTGGGGGGCAATGAGCAGTTCTTC.

The rearrangement uses TRBV2 and TRBJ2-7, with unresolved D. Germline V gives CDR1 SNHLY, CDR2 FYNNEI. This CDR3 comprises 13 residues. V lost 5 bases and J 7 bases, leaving 15 bases between the germline ends. The DNA of the CDR3 is TGTGCCAGCAGTTACCGACGGAGTGAAGAGCAGTACTTC. Protein: CASSYRRSEEQYF.

The V call is TRBV9, the J call TRBJ1-4; possible D gene TRBD1, 5 bases. Deletions cut 4 bases from V and 1 base from J, with 8 bases between. The germline V gene encodes CDR1 SGDLS and CDR2 YYNGEE. The CDR3 is 14 amino acids. This CDR3 is CASSPRVTNEKLFF. The CDR3 region has the DNA TGTGCCAGCAGCCCCAGGGTAACTAATGAAAAACTGTTTTTT. Full variable domain (remainder filled in from reference TRBV9 and TRBJ1-4): DSGVTQTPKHLITATGQRVTLRCSPRSGDLSVYWYQQSLDQGLQFLIQYYNGEERAKGNILERFSAQQFPDLHSELNLSSLELGDSALYFCASSPRVTNEKLFFGSGTQLSVL.

The gene calls are TRBV11-3 and TRBJ2-1, with 10 bases fitting TRBD2. Looked up from germline, CDR1 is SGHNT and CDR2 is YENEEA. The CDR3 is 14 residues long. V was pared by 8 bases and J by 7 bases, with 8 bases of the junction left unmatched. This CDR3 reads CASSKGLANNEQFF. The CDR3 DNA reads as TGTGCCAGCTCCAAGGGACTAGCGAATAATGAGCAGTTCTTC.

This clone was seen more than once but under ten times. The V gene is TRBV5-4, the J gene TRBJ1-6; D is perhaps TRBD1 (6 bases). Germline loops: CDR1 SGHNT, CDR2 YYREEE (reference sequence). The V and J ends lost 2 bases and 7 bases respectively, with 10 bases between them. This CDR3 is 14 amino acids long. Here the CDR3 reads CASSLQGQNSPLHF. The CDR3 nucleotides are TGTGCCAGCAGCTTACAGGGTCAAAATTCACCCCTCCACTTT.

This clone was counted between two and nine times. The V gene is TRBV2, the J gene TRBJ1-5, with TRBD1 identical over 9 bases. This CDR3 has 15 amino acids. Germline V CDR1 and CDR2: SNHLY, FYNNEI. V was clipped by 3 bases and J by 2 bases; unmatched bases: 2. In DNA form, the CDR3 reads TGTGCCAGCAGTGACCGGACAGGGGGCAATCAGCCCCAGCATTTT. It is translated as CASSDRTGGNQPQHF.

A remark on this clone: Germline is not matched at one junction end, which may reflect a read error. The gene calls are TRBV7-7 and TRBJ2-3; 11 bases fit TRBD2. Germline V gene data show CDR1 as SSHAT and CDR2 as FNYEAQ (reference sequence). This CDR3 spans 17 amino acids. CDR3 sequence reads: CASSLAPTSGNADTQYF. The CDR3 DNA sequence: TGTGCTAGCAGCTTAGCACCGACTAGCGGGAACGCAGATACGCAGTATTTT.